The entry that follows covers one T cell receptor (beta chain) sequence. This clonotype occurred many times. The clone's antigen remains unknown. Within one base of it there is no much larger clone, and no base qualities were kept. The library was prepared using multiplex PCR. The run used an Illumina HiSeq 4000. CDR3 regions were amplified by Arm-PCR with iRepertoire HTBI primers to construct TCR beta libraries. Before sequencing, the PCR products underwent gel purification. The paper's processing steps were these. A total of under 80 TRBV and under 15 TRBJ segments were identified across samples and were used for gene usage analysis of CDR3 amino acid clonotypes. COPE and FqMerger were used to merge the filtered high-quality paired reads into contigs. BLAST was used to align contigs to IMGT TRBV, TRBD and TRBJ reference genes, and CDR3 was defined according to IMGT. Any clonotype with a frequency above 0.1% was counted as a highly expanded clone. Repertoire diversity was measured by Shannon entropy, and V-J evenness by the Gini coefficient. Public clonotypes were defined as clonotypes shared by more than one individual. TCRdb redid the processing of the public reads, applying fastp at Q25 and MiXCR, and retained in-frame beta chains. Every CDR3 protein is listed once, alongside the most common genes and DNA of its rows. For this entry, the V and J calls and clone size follow TCRdb and not the study's own pipeline. The sample table shows approximately 400,000 distinct CDR3 sequences, and 15% are seen once. The ten largest clones add up to over 20% of the sample.

The sample's time point label is to be understood as: newly diagnosed GD, antithyroid drugs for less than 3 months. For both TCR sequencing and RNA sequencing, RNA was extracted from PBMCs in TRIzol. Graves' disease was diagnosed according to American Thyroid Association guidelines. Recruitment of patients was carried out at an endocrinology department in Xi'an, China. Each patient gave around 9 milliliters of peripheral blood, collected in an EDTA anticoagulant tube. Ficoll Paque Plus density gradient separation was used to isolate PBMCs, and no additional T cell sorting was done. RNA quality was checked with an Agilent 2100 Bioanalyzer and agarose gel, and concentration with a NanoDrop 2000. The data are from a study of regulatory T cells in long-lasting Graves disease listed by TCRdb under 2021. The study in broad terms: Patients with newly diagnosed Graves' disease had been on antithyroid drugs for under 3 months. A total of roughly 35 samples were covered by TCR sequencing, comprising some 13 persistent and roughly 20 newly diagnosed Graves' disease patients. The study took place in China and was registered as a clinical trial. Peripheral blood TCR sequencing and RNA sequencing compared persistent Graves' disease patients with newly diagnosed Graves' disease patients.

The V end gives up 5 bases and the J end 2 bases, leaving 12 bases in the junction not matched to a gene. The CDR3, from cysteine to phenylalanine, totals 17 residues. Left in the record is the CDR3 DNA by itself, 51 bases read in frame from the first base. The germline V gene sets CDR1 to MNHNS and CDR2 to SASEGT. What the research found in general, with its limitations: TRBV28, TRBJ1-2 and TRBJ2-5 were preferentially used in persistent disease, while TRBV20-1 and TRBJ2-1 were favored in newly diagnosed disease. The study examined only peripheral blood because the primary lesion, thyroid tissue, could not be accessed. The authors noted that the small sample size was a limitation that may lower accuracy. Persistent patients shared more public clonotypes among themselves (around 3,000) than newly diagnosed patients did (approximately 870). Sequencing and analysis were limited to the TCR beta chain. Compared with newly diagnosed patients, persistent Graves' disease patients had lower TCR Shannon entropy and fewer highly expanded clones, which suggests clonal expansion.

The sample here was peripheral blood mononuclear cells (PBMCs), taken at new diagnosis, from a patient treated with antithyroid drugs. The TCR originated in a female donor with Graves disease. The chain joins TRBV6-1 to TRBJ2-4; 7 central bases correspond to TRBD1. In nucleotide form, the sequence is TGTGCCAGCAGTAAAACCTGGACAGGAGCTACCAAAAACATTCAGTACTTC. This encodes CASSKTWTGATKNIQYF.